A selection of T cell receptor beta chains follows, all from one sample in a study of T cells in Graves' hyperthyroidism and ophthalmopathy. One entry per CDR3 protein, called by TCRdb with MiXCR from the multiplex PCR reads. The top ten hold roughly 30% of the sample, which has about 680,000 distinct CDR3 sequences, approximately 40% seen once. What was sequenced was blood. The receptors here all came from a woman aged 40 to 50 with Graves' hyperthyroidism. CDR3s include the opening cysteine and the closing phenylalanine or tryptophan. D genes are given only for firm matches. Clone size is stated in some rows and not others, as once, few, many or a class when expanded.

clone size: many; D gene: NA; V gene: TRBV10-2; J gene: TRBJ1-1; CDR3 DNA: TGCGCCAGCAGTGAAAACGGGTACACTGAAGCTTTCTTT; CDR3 protein: CASSENGYTEAFF
clone size: NA; D gene: TRBD2; V gene: TRBV11-2; J gene: TRBJ2-7; CDR3 DNA: TGTGCCAGCAGCTTACTTCCACTAGCGGGAACCGAGCAGTACTTC; CDR3 protein: CASSLLPLAGTEQYF
clone size: NA; D gene: NA; V gene: TRBV20-1; J gene: TRBJ2-5; CDR3 DNA: TGCAGTGCTAGAGTAGTGGGTACCATGGAGACCCAGTACTTC; CDR3 protein: CSARVVGTMETQYF
clone size: NA; D gene: TRBD2; V gene: TRBV10-3; J gene: TRBJ2-5; CDR3 DNA: TGTGCCATCAGTAGACCGGGACTAGCGGGGGCGGTCAGAACCCAGTACTTC; CDR3 protein: CAISRPGLAGAVRTQYF
clone size: NA; D gene: TRBD1; V gene: TRBV3-1; J gene: TRBJ1-2; CDR3 DNA: TGTGCCAGCAGCCAAGCAGGACAGGGTAGAAGTGGCTACACCTTC; CDR3 protein: CASSQAGQGRSGYTF
clone size: once; D gene: TRBD1; V gene: TRBV3-1; J gene: TRBJ2-5; CDR3 DNA: TGTGCCAGCAGCCCGAGGGGACAGGAAGAGACCCAGTACTTC; CDR3 protein: CASSPRGQEETQYF
clone size: few; D gene: NA; V gene: TRBV9; J gene: TRBJ2-7; CDR3 DNA: TGTGCCAGCAGTCCGGCGCGCCAAAGGGACGAGCAGTACTTC; CDR3 protein: CASSPARQRDEQYF
clone size: NA; D gene: NA; V gene: TRBV6-5; J gene: TRBJ2-6; CDR3 DNA: TGTGCCAGCAGTTACTCGGCCAATTCTGGGGCCAACGTCCTGACTTTC; CDR3 protein: CASSYSANSGANVLTF
clone size: many; D gene: NA; V gene: TRBV5-6; J gene: TRBJ1-2; CDR3 DNA: TGTGCCAGCAGCTTGCCAACGGCGGTCCACTATGGCTACACCTTC; CDR3 protein: CASSLPTAVHYGYTF
clone size: NA; D gene: NA; V gene: TRBV7-9; J gene: TRBJ1-6; CDR3 DNA: TGTGCCAGCAGCTTTGGTGTCGGAACCGGCCGGGGTTCACCCCTCCACTTT; CDR3 protein: CASSFGVGTGRGSPLHF
clone size: few; D gene: NA; V gene: TRBV7-9; J gene: TRBJ2-7; CDR3 DNA: TGTGCCAGCAGACGTACAGGAATCCACGAGCAGTACTTC; CDR3 protein: CASRRTGIHEQYF
clone size: NA; D gene: NA; V gene: TRBV3-1; J gene: TRBJ2-7; CDR3 DNA: TGTGCCAGCAGCCTGATCGGACAGCTCTACGAGCAGTACTTC; CDR3 protein: CASSLIGQLYEQYF
clone size: NA; D gene: NA; V gene: TRBV7-7; J gene: TRBJ2-2; CDR3 DNA: TGTGCTAGTCGCTATAGGGACACCGGGGAGCTGTTTTTT; CDR3 protein: CASRYRDTGELFF
clone size: NA; D gene: TRBD1; V gene: TRBV10-3; J gene: TRBJ1-2; CDR3 DNA: TGTGCCACCAGCCAAGACAGGGACAGAGGCTACACCTTC; CDR3 protein: CATSQDRDRGYTF